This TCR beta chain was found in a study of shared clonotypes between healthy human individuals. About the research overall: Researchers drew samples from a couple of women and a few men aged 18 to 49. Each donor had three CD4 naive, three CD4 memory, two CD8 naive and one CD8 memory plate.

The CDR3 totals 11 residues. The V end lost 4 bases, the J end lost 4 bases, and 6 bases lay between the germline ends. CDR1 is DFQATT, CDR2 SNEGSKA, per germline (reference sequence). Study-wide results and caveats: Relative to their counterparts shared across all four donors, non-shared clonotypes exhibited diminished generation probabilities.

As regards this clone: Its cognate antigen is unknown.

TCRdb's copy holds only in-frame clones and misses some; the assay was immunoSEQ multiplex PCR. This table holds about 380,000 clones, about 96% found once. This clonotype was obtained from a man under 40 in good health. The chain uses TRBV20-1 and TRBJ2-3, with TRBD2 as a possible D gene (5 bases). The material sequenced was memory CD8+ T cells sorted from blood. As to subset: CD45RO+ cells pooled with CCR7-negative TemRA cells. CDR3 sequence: CSATRADTQYF. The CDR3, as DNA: TGCAGTGCTACGCGGGCAGATACGCAGTATTTT.